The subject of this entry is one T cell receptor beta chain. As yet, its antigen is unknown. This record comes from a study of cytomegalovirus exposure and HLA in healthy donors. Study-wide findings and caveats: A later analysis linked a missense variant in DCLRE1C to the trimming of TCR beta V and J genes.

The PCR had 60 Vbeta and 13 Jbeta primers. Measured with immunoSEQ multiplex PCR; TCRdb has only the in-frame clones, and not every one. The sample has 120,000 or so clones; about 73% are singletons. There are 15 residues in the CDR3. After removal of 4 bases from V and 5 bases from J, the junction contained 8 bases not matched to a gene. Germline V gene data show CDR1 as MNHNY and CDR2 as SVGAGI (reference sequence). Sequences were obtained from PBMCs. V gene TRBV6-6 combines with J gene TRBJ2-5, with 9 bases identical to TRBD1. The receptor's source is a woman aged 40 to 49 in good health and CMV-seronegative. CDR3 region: CASSSLDRGGETQYF. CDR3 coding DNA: TGTGCCAGCAGTTCCTTGGACAGGGGCGGCGAGACCCAGTACTTC.